The 7 T cell receptor beta chains listed next were all sequenced from one sample in a study of shared T cell receptors in the human thymus. Libraries were prepared by immunoSEQ multiplex PCR; TCRdb keeps only in-frame clonotypes and omits some of them. The table records hundreds of thousands of clones, roughly 90% of them present only once. These sequences were also reported in another study, on human thymus T cells.

The sequenced sample was thymocytes. Receptors originate from a boy under three years old with a congenital heart defect.

This CDR3 reads CASSEPGWAQYF. As DNA, the CDR3 is TGTGCCAGCAGTGAGCCGGGGTGGGCCCAGTACTTC. This chain uses TRBV2 with TRBJ2-5; D perhaps matches TRBD2 (5 bases). There are 12 residues in the CDR3. CDR1 and CDR2 from the germline V gene are SNHLY and FYNNEI. The V end was cut by 3 bases, the J end by 9 bases, with 11 bases between.

This clone was seen a single time. CDR3 bases: TGTGCCAGCAGTTTAACGGGGCGGGAGGATGCCGGGGAGCTGTTTTTT. It translates to CASSLTGREDAGELFF. The chain is built from TRBV6-7 and TRBJ2-2; 8 bases align to TRBD2. TRBV6-7 is an ORF for which the function is uncertain. The CDR3 length is 16 residues. Losses at the gene ends were 4 bases for V and 6 bases for J; bases not matched to a gene: 10.

This clone was detected only once. The rearrangement uses TRBV2 and TRBJ1-5, with 8 bases fitting TRBD1. J lost 2 bases, V lost 4 bases, and 13 bases had no gene match. This CDR3 is 18 amino acids long. Germline V gene data show CDR1 as SNHLY and CDR2 as FYNNEI. CDR3 DNA sequence: TGTGCCAGCAGTGCTATTAAGGGACAGGAGGTCGGCAATCAGCCCCAGCATTTT. Its translation is CASSAIKGQEVGNQPQHF.

The V gene is TRBV5-1, the J gene TRBJ1-4, with TRBD1 identical over 7 bases. The germline CDR1 and CDR2 sequences are SGHRS and YFSETQ. V was pared by 4 bases and J by 4 bases, with 13 bases of the junction left unmatched. The CDR3 has 17 residues. This chain's CDR3 is CASSAGGVDRLNEKLFF. For the CDR3, the DNA is TGCGCCAGCAGCGCGGGAGGGGTGGACAGGCTTAATGAAAAACTGTTTTTT.

This sequence joins TRBV6-5 and TRBJ2-1; TRBD2 agrees at 9 bases. Germline V CDR1 and CDR2: MNHEY, SVGAGI. The ends lost 5 bases at V and 1 base at J; junction bases unmatched: 3. This CDR3 comprises 15 residues. CDR3 nucleotides: TGTGCCAGCAGTGGCGGGAGGGAGTCCTACAATGAGCAGTTCTTC. It encodes CASSGGRESYNEQFF.

The chain carries TRBV15 and TRBJ2-7; 7 bases line up with TRBD2. After removal of 1 base from V and 1 base from J, the junction contained 7 bases not matched to a gene. Germline V CDR1 and CDR2: LNHNV, YYDKDF (reference sequence). This CDR3 comprises 16 residues. The chain's CDR3 is CATSRGGREGSYEQYF. The CDR3 nucleotides are TGTGCCACCAGCAGAGGGGGGAGGGAGGGGTCCTACGAGCAGTACTTC.

The chain carries TRBV7-8 and TRBJ1-2; 7 bases match TRBD1. The CDR3 is made up of 14 amino acids. Germline CDR1 and CDR2: SGHVS and FQNEAQ. Trimming cost V 3 bases and J 2 bases; bases outside gene matches: 3. For the CDR3, the DNA is TGTGCCAGCAGCTTTCGGGACAGCAACTATGGCTACACCTTC. It is translated as CASSFRDSNYGYTF.